Each of the 21 T cell receptor beta chains below was sequenced from the same sample in a study of cytomegalovirus exposure and HLA in healthy donors. Only in-frame clones appear in the TCRdb table, and some are missing; sequencing was by immunoSEQ multiplex PCR. The sample lists 140,000 to 150,000 clones, around 93% seen once, with about 2% in the top ten. Sample: PBMCs. The receptors shown here come from a man in his late teens or twenties in good health and CMV-seropositive.

The chain couples TRBV5-6 to TRBJ2-7; 8 positions agree with TRBD1. Germline assignment: CDR1 SGHDT and CDR2 YYEEEE. V shed 4 bases and J 3 bases; nucleotides not matched to a gene: 6. This CDR3 has 14 residues. The CDR3 region is CASSPGQGGYEQYF. CDR3 nucleotide sequence: TGTGCCAGCAGCCCTGGACAGGGAGGCTACGAGCAGTACTTC.

The V gene is TRBV27, the J gene TRBJ1-1, with 7 bases identical to TRBD1. This CDR3 has 16 amino acids. J gave up 3 bases and V 5 bases, and 12 bases lay outside the gene matches. Germline CDR1 is MNHEY and CDR2 is SMNVEV (reference sequence). In DNA, the CDR3 is TGTGCCAGCAGTCCAACATACGACAGGGACGACACTGAAGCTTTCTTT. It codes for CASSPTYDRDDTEAFF.

V gene TRBV28 combines with J gene TRBJ2-5, with D maybe TRBD1 (5 bases). Germline V gives CDR1 MDHEN, CDR2 SYDVKM. The CDR3 extends over 17 amino acids. V was shortened by 1 base and J by 4 bases, with 19 bases between the two germline ends. The CDR3, as DNA: TGTGCCAGCAGTTTATCGGATTGGGGAACAGGACGAGAGACCCAGTACTTC. Translation: CASSLSDWGTGRETQYF.

The chain is built from TRBV27 and TRBJ1-5, with a weak D call TRBD1 (5 bases). The V gene lost 0 bases and the J gene lost 7 bases, with 13 bases spanning the gap. There are 15 residues in the CDR3. Germline lookup yields CDR1 MNHEY and CDR2 SMNVEV (reference sequence). In DNA form, the CDR3 reads TGTGCCAGCAGTTTATCGGGGTGGGGGGGGCAGCCCCAGCATTTT. It yields the protein CASSLSGWGGQPQHF.

The chain joins TRBV5-1 to TRBJ2-7; TRBD1 aligns across 7 bases. After removal of 4 bases from V and 2 bases from J, the junction contained 12 bases not matched to a gene. Germline-derived CDR1 and CDR2 are SGHRS and YFSETQ. This CDR3 is built from 16 residues. CDR3 DNA: TGCGCCAGCAGCGGCACACAGGGGCTCCGAGCCTACGAGCAGTACTTC. Its translation is CASSGTQGLRAYEQYF. Complete variable domain (other parts from reference TRBV5-1 and TRBJ2-7): KAGVTQTPRYLIKTRGQQVTLSCSPISGHRSVSWYQQTPGQGLQFLFEYFSETQRNKGNFPGRFSGRQFSNSRSEMNVSTLELGDSALYLCASSGTQGLRAYEQYFGPGTRLTVT.

The rearrangement uses TRBV28 and TRBJ2-3, with D maybe TRBD1 (5 bases). There are 19 residues in the CDR3. The V end was cut by 3 bases, the J end by 0 bases, with 22 bases between. Germline CDR1 and CDR2: MDHEN and SYDVKM. This CDR3 is CASSFSGKDTPTSTDTQYF. CDR3 DNA sequence: TGTGCCAGCAGTTTCTCAGGGAAAGACACGCCAACTAGCACAGATACGCAGTATTTT.

The chain links TRBV5-1 to TRBJ1-6, with a possible D match to TRBD1 (6 bases). V was shortened by 0 bases and J by 9 bases, with 13 bases between the two germline ends. CDR1 is SGHRS and CDR2 is YFSETQ in the germline V gene. The CDR3 is made up of 15 amino acids. The CDR3 is CASSLAPGGGSPLHF. CDR3 nucleotide sequence: TGCGCCAGCAGCTTGGCCCCGGGGGGCGGTTCACCCCTCCACTTT. The complete variable domain, with remaining parts taken from reference TRBV5-1 and TRBJ1-6, reads KAGVTQTPRYLIKTRGQQVTLSCSPISGHRSVSWYQQTPGQGLQFLFEYFSETQRNKGNFPGRFSGRQFSNSRSEMNVSTLELGDSALYLCASSLAPGGGSPLHFGNGTRLTVT.

The chain is built from TRBV9 and TRBJ2-3, with D possibly matching TRBD1 (5 bases). The V gene's germline CDR1 is SGDLS and CDR2 YYNGEE. Trimming left V 3 bases short and J 0 bases short, with 11 bases between. The CDR3 length is 15 residues. CDR3 coding DNA: TGTGCCAGCAGCGCCCAGGGTGCTAGCACAGATACGCAGTATTTT. Protein: CASSAQGASTDTQYF.

The chain carries TRBV6-1 and TRBJ1-6; D gene unclear. The CDR3 length is 16 residues. V was trimmed by 2 bases and J by 4 bases, leaving 12 bases between them. Germline lookup yields CDR1 MNHNS and CDR2 SASEGT. The CDR3: CASSEPAGNYNSPLHF. CDR3 in DNA: TGTGCCAGCAGTGAACCAGCAGGAAATTATAATTCACCCCTCCACTTT.

The J gene is TRBJ2-3, the V gene TRBV30; D possibly corresponds to TRBD2 (6 bases). V shed 8 bases and J shed 5 bases, with 14 bases lying between them. CDR3 size: 12 residues. CDR1 and CDR2 from the germline V gene are GTSNPN and SVGIG (reference sequence). For the CDR3, the DNA is TGTGCCGCAAATGGGGGAGGAGATACGCAGTATTTT. The encoded protein is CAANGGGDTQYF.

This clone has a single count. This chain uses TRBV5-1 with TRBJ1-1, with 8 bases fitting TRBD1. This CDR3 has 20 residues. Germline lookup yields CDR1 SGHRS and CDR2 YFSETQ. The V gene end was trimmed by 3 bases and the J gene end by 3 bases; junction bases not matched to a gene: 22. This chain's CDR3 is CASSWGAKPGPGGGDTEAFF. The CDR3, as DNA: TGCGCCAGCAGCTGGGGAGCGAAGCCGGGGCCAGGGGGCGGGGACACTGAAGCTTTCTTT. Full variable domain (outside the CDR3, taken from reference TRBV5-1 and TRBJ1-1): KAGVTQTPRYLIKTRGQQVTLSCSPISGHRSVSWYQQTPGQGLQFLFEYFSETQRNKGNFPGRFSGRQFSNSRSEMNVSTLELGDSALYLCASSWGAKPGPGGGDTEAFFGQGTRLTVV.

The V and J genes are TRBV2 and TRBJ2-7, with a weak D call TRBD1 (5 bases). Germline CDR1 and CDR2: SNHLY and FYNNEI. The CDR3 contains 14 residues. Deletions cut 6 bases from V and 5 bases from J, with 17 bases between. The CDR3: CASRDQGWIHEQYF. The CDR3 coding sequence is TGTGCCAGCAGGGACCAGGGTTGGATCCACGAGCAGTACTTC.

This chain links TRBV5-1 with TRBJ1-2, with 7 bases aligning to TRBD1. This CDR3 has 16 residues. Looked up from germline, CDR1 is SGHRS and CDR2 is YFSETQ. V was clipped by 4 bases and J by 1 base; unmatched bases: 10. CDR3 DNA sequence: TGCGCCAGCAGCGCCTCCGGGACAGCAAGTAACTATGGCTACACCTTC. Residues: CASSASGTASNYGYTF.

The chain couples TRBV9 to TRBJ1-3; TRBD1 might be the D (5 bases). This CDR3 has 13 residues. The germline V and J ends were trimmed by 4 bases and 4 bases, with 9 bases remaining between them. Germline V CDR1 and CDR2: SGDLS, YYNGEE. CDR3 nucleotides: TGTGCCAGCAGCCCCCCAGGGGGAAACACCATATATTTT. It translates to CASSPPGGNTIYF. Using reference TRBV9 and TRBJ1-3 for the parts outside the CDR3, the full variable domain is DSGVTQTPKHLITATGQRVTLRCSPRSGDLSVYWYQQSLDQGLQFLIQYYNGEERAKGNILERFSAQQFPDLHSELNLSSLELGDSALYFCASSPPGGNTIYFGEGSWLTVV.

The chain carries TRBV28 and TRBJ1-3; tentatively, D is TRBD1 (5 bases). Germline-derived CDR1 and CDR2 are MDHEN and SYDVKM. The CDR3 spans 16 residues. V was shortened by 1 base and J by 2 bases, with 12 bases between the two germline ends. This CDR3 is CASSLFGGATGNTIYF. The CDR3 region has the DNA TGTGCCAGCAGTTTATTCGGAGGGGCGACTGGAAACACCATATATTTT.

This clone occurred once. This chain uses TRBV28 with TRBJ1-2, with D hard to call. V was trimmed by 3 bases and J by 7 bases, leaving 9 bases between them. This CDR3 contains 12 residues. Germline assignment: CDR1 MDHEN and CDR2 SYDVKM. The CDR3 sequence is CASSFGNSGYTF. As DNA, the CDR3 is TGTGCCAGCAGTTTCGGAAACAGTGGCTACACCTTC.

The chain uses TRBV18 and TRBJ2-1, with 12 bases fitting TRBD2. With 5 bases clipped from V and 8 bases from J, the junction kept 4 bases outside the gene matches. In germline, CDR1 is KGHSH, CDR2 LQKENI. There are 14 residues in the CDR3. For the CDR3, the DNA is TGTGCCAGCTCAGATCGACTAGCGGGGGATGAGCAGTTCTTC. Residues: CASSDRLAGDEQFF.

V is TRBV6-1 and J is TRBJ2-3; TRBD2 matches at 7 bases. The CDR3 extends over 14 amino acids. Germline assignment: CDR1 MNHNS and CDR2 SASEGT. V lost 6 bases and J lost 7; bases outside the gene matches: 10. The CDR3 nucleotides are TGTGCCAGCAGAGCGGGACCCCTAATAAATACGCAGTATTTT. Its translation is CASRAGPLINTQYF.

The CDR3 bases are TGTGCCACCAGCAGAGATTATGGCGGCTCCTACGAGCAGTACTTC. It yields the protein CATSRDYGGSYEQYF. The chain carries TRBV15 and TRBJ2-7; D is unresolved. CDR3 size: 15 residues. The V and J ends lost 0 bases and 0 bases respectively, with 9 bases between them. Germline CDR1 is LNHNV and CDR2 is YYDKDF (reference sequence).

V is TRBV13 and J is TRBJ2-7, with 11 bases lining up with TRBD2. The CDR3 has 14 amino acids. Germline assignment: CDR1 PRHDT and CDR2 FYEKMQ (reference sequence). After removal of 4 bases from V and 5 bases from J, the junction contained 4 bases not matched to a gene. The CDR3 DNA follows: TGTGCCAGCAGCTCGGGACTAGCGGAACACGAGCAGTACTTC. This encodes CASSSGLAEHEQYF.

This clone occurred once. The chain employs TRBV11-2 and TRBJ2-1, with a possible D match to TRBD1 (6 bases). The CDR3 has 17 residues. The germline V gene has CDR1 SGHAT and CDR2 FQNNGV. With 4 bases removed from V and 7 bases from J, the gap between germline ends came to 23 bases. The CDR3 reads CASSSRNRVGPGNEQFF. CDR3 sequence (DNA): TGTGCCAGCAGCTCCCGAAACAGGGTAGGCCCAGGGAATGAGCAGTTCTTC.